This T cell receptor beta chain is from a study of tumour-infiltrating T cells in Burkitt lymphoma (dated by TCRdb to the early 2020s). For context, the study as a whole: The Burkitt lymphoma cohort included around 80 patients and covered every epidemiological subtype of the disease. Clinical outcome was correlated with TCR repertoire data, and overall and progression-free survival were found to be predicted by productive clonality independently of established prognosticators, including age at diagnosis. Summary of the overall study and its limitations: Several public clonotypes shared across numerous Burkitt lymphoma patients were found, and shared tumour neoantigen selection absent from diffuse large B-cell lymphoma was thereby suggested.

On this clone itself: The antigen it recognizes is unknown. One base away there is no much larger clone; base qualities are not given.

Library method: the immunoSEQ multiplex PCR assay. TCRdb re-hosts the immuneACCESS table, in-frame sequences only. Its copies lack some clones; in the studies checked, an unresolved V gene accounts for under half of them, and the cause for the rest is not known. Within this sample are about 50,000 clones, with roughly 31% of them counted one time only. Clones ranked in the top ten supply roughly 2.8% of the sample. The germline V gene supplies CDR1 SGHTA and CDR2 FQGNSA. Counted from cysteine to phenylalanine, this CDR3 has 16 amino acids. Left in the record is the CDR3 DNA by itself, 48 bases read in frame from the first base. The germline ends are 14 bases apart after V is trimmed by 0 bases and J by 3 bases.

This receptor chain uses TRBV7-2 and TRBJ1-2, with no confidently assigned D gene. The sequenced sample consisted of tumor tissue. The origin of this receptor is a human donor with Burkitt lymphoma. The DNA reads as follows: TGTGCCAGCAGCTTAGCCTCGCTTATAGGACACTATGGCTACACCTTC. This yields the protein CASSLASLIGHYGYTF.